The 19 T cell receptor beta chains below all came from one sample that was sequenced in a study of T cells in Graves' hyperthyroidism and ophthalmopathy. The TCR beta CDR3 regions underwent amplification using RNA transcripts as the source. The study used the HTBI primer set for a first-round RT-PCR of the TCR CDR3. TCRdb passed the multiplex PCR reads through MiXCR, listing each CDR3 protein once. The sample holds roughly 420,000 distinct CDR3 sequences, approximately 13% seen once. Specimen: blood. The receptors were sampled from a woman between 18 and 29 years old with Graves' hyperthyroidism.

This clonotype was picked up a small number of times. CDR3 residues: CASSLRGQGWEQYF. In nucleotides, the CDR3 is TGTGCCAGCAGCTTAAGGGGACAGGGGTGGGAGCAGTACTTC. The genes are TRBV7-9 and TRBJ2-7; 10 positions match TRBD1. The CDR3 runs to 14 residues. Germline assignment: CDR1 SEHNR and CDR2 FQNEAQ (reference sequence). The ends lost 2 bases at V and 7 bases at J; junction bases unmatched: 5.

CDR3 coding DNA: TGTGCCAGCAGCCAACAGATGTCCCCGACTGAAGCTTTCTTT. Translation: CASSQQMSPTEAFF. V usage is TRBV4-2 and J usage is TRBJ1-1; D uncertain. Germline CDR1 and CDR2: LGHNA and YNFKEQ. V lost 2 bases, J lost 5 bases, and 12 bases lay in between. The CDR3 totals 14 residues.

This clonotype has more than one count but fewer than ten. The chain uses TRBV29-1 and TRBJ1-2; no clear D. V lost 3 bases, J lost 3 bases, and 2 bases lay in between. Germline V lookup: CDR1 SQVTM, CDR2 ANQGSEA. The CDR3 is 10 residues long. The CDR3 region has the DNA TGCAGCGTTGACGACTATGGCTACACCTTC. Its translation is CSVDDYGYTF.

In its sample, this clonotype was seen many times. The chain joins TRBV27 to TRBJ2-7, with 13 bases identical to TRBD2. From germline, CDR1 is MNHEY and CDR2 SMNVEV (reference sequence). V gave up 8 bases and J gave up 0 bases; unmatched junction bases: 10. This CDR3 is built from 17 residues. The CDR3 region is CASGRLAGGLSSYEQYF. The CDR3 region has the DNA TGTGCCAGCGGTAGACTAGCGGGAGGCCTGAGCTCCTACGAGCAGTACTTC.

This clonotype has only a few counts. This chain links TRBV7-9 with TRBJ1-6; D ambiguous. This CDR3 is 12 amino acids long. CDR1 and CDR2 (germline): SEHNR, FQNEAQ (reference sequence). Deletions cut 4 bases from V and 9 bases from J, with 7 bases between. CDR3 DNA: TGTGCCAGCAGCTCTCGGTTTTCACCCCTCCACTTT. Translating gives CASSSRFSPLHF.

The gene calls are TRBV19 and TRBJ2-1, with D possibly matching TRBD2 (7 bases). The V and J ends lost 7 bases and 0 bases respectively, with 19 bases between them. The CDR3 is 17 amino acids. Germline V gene lookup returns CDR1 LNHDA and CDR2 SQIVND (reference sequence). The CDR3 DNA sequence: TGTGCCAGTACCATAGGGGGGGACCGCAGCTCCTACAATGAGCAGTTCTTC. Protein sequence: CASTIGGDRSSYNEQFF.

The table lists this clonotype with a few counts. This sequence joins TRBV9 and TRBJ2-1, with D possibly being TRBD1 (6 bases). The germline gives CDR1 SGDLS, CDR2 YYNGEE. The CDR3 extends over 15 amino acids. Between the trimmed V and J ends, which lost 3 bases and 1 base, there was a span of 11 bases. CDR3 region: CASSGKGESYNEQFF. CDR3 coding DNA: TGTGCCAGCAGCGGGAAGGGGGAATCCTACAATGAGCAGTTCTTC.

On this clonotype: An end of the junction does not agree with germline; a read error may underlie this. This rearrangement joins TRBV6-1 to TRBJ1-5; 10 bases map to TRBD1. Germline V gene lookup returns CDR1 MNHNS and CDR2 SASEGT. This CDR3 has 13 residues. In DNA, the CDR3 is TGTTCCAGCAGTGAGACAGGGGGCCAGCCCCAGCATTTT. Protein: CSSSETGGQPQHF.

The sample holds many counts of this clonotype. The chain uses TRBV29-1 and TRBJ2-3; 11 nucleotides line up with TRBD1. V lost 6 bases and J lost 5; bases outside the gene matches: 7. Germline lookup yields CDR1 SQVTM and CDR2 ANQGSEA. CDR3 length: 14 amino acids. CDR3 coding DNA: TGCAGCGTCGGACAGGGGGCGAATGTAGATACGCAGTATTTT. Protein: CSVGQGANVDTQYF.

In this sample, this clonotype turned up many times. The chain joins TRBV20-1 to TRBJ2-7; D is undetermined. V was cut by 1 base and J by 7 bases, with 14 bases left in between. There are 13 residues in the CDR3. Germline values: CDR1 DFQATT, CDR2 SNEGSKA (reference sequence). The CDR3 nucleotides read TGCAGTGCTAGAGTGGGTTTTCTCGGAGAGCAGTACTTC. Translated: CSARVGFLGEQYF.

This clonotype appeared a single time. A much bigger clone sits one base away, suggesting this may be a read error. This rearrangement joins TRBV6-2 or TRBV6-3 to TRBJ2-7, with TRBD1 matching 8 bases. The CDR3 covers 16 residues. Germline V CDR1 and CDR2: MNHEY, SVGEGT. Unmatched junction bases numbered 16, after V lost 5 bases and J lost 7 bases. In DNA, the CDR3 is TGTGCCAGCAGTCCCGTAATAGGACAGGGTGTCGATGAGCAGTACTTC. Translated, it gives CASSPVIGQGVDEQYF.

In its sample, this clonotype was seen many times. The chain links TRBV27 to TRBJ2-1; 11 bases are shared with TRBD2. After removal of 7 bases from V and 6 bases from J, the junction contained 20 bases not matched to a gene. The CDR3 is 19 residues long. Per germline, CDR1 MNHEY and CDR2 SMNVEV (reference sequence). As DNA, the CDR3 is TGTGCCAGCATCTACCGTGGAGGACCACTAGCGGGAGTACGCAATGAGCAGTTCTTC. Translated: CASIYRGGPLAGVRNEQFF.

This clonotype has a count of ten or more. The chain uses TRBV3-1 and TRBJ2-3; D is unresolved. Germline assignment: CDR1 LGHDT and CDR2 YNNKEL (reference sequence). The ends were cut back, 0 bases at V and 5 bases at J, with 6 bases in the middle. CDR3 length equals 13 residues. The chain's CDR3 is CASSQEWGDTQYF. The CDR3 bases are TGTGCCAGCAGCCAAGAATGGGGAGATACGCAGTATTTT.

The CDR3 reads CASGTTEQYF. The CDR3 DNA reads as TGTGCCAGCGGAACGACCGAGCAGTACTTC. The chain links TRBV28 to TRBJ2-7; D is unclear. This CDR3 has 10 amino acids. From germline, CDR1 is MDHEN and CDR2 SYDVKM. V was trimmed by 8 bases and J by 6 bases, leaving 8 bases between them. Full variable domain (missing parts from reference TRBV28 and TRBJ2-7): DVKVTQSSRYLVKRTGEKVFLECVQDMDHENMFWYRQDPGLGLRLIYFSYDVKMKEKGDIPEGYSVSREKKERFSLILESASTNQTSMYLCASGTTEQYFGPGTRLTVT.

This clonotype showed up just a few times. The chain uses TRBV12-3 or TRBV12-4 and TRBJ1-4; possibly TRBD1 for D (5 bases). This CDR3 region has 16 residues. The V end lost 3 bases, the J end lost 7 bases, and 18 bases lay between the germline ends. The CDR3 coding sequence is TGTGCCAGCAGTTTGGGAGGGGCAAGGGCGGGTGAAAAACTGTTTTTT. It encodes CASSLGGARAGEKLFF.

A few counts support this clonotype. This chain links TRBV20-1 with TRBJ1-4, with a possible D match to TRBD1 (5 bases). With 2 bases removed from V and 7 bases from J, the gap between germline ends came to 11 bases. The germline V gene encodes CDR1 DFQATT and CDR2 SNEGSKA (reference sequence). The CDR3 loop spans 13 amino acids. The CDR3: CSARQGNVEKLFF. CDR3 nucleotide sequence: TGCAGTGCTAGACAGGGTAATGTTGAAAAACTGTTTTTT.

The sample holds a few counts of this clonotype. The V call is TRBV27, the J call TRBJ1-3; possibly TRBD1 for D (5 bases). This CDR3 spans 14 amino acids. The germline V gene has CDR1 MNHEY and CDR2 SMNVEV (reference sequence). Trimming removed 9 bases at V and 1 base at J, with 13 bases between. CDR3 bases: TGTGCCAGTAAACCGGGGGGATCTGGAAACACCATATATTTT. It translates to CASKPGGSGNTIYF.

This clonotype has at least ten counts. This chain joins TRBV12-3 or TRBV12-4 and TRBJ2-1; tentatively, D is TRBD2 (5 bases). V was cut by 3 bases and J by 8 bases, with 14 bases left in between. The CDR3 runs 14 residues. CDR3 residues: CASSFGGRGDEQFF. Written as DNA, the CDR3 is TGTGCCAGCAGTTTCGGTGGGAGAGGCGATGAGCAGTTCTTC.

Only a few counts were recorded for this clonotype. The chain joins TRBV10-3 to TRBJ1-1; 7 bases line up with TRBD1. V lost 10 bases and J lost 1; bases outside the gene matches: 3. The CDR3 is 12 amino acids. Germline-derived CDR1 and CDR2 are ENHRY and SYGVKD. Here the CDR3 DNA reads TGTGCCACGAGACAGGGGAACACTGAAGCTTTCTTT. This encodes CATRQGNTEAFF.